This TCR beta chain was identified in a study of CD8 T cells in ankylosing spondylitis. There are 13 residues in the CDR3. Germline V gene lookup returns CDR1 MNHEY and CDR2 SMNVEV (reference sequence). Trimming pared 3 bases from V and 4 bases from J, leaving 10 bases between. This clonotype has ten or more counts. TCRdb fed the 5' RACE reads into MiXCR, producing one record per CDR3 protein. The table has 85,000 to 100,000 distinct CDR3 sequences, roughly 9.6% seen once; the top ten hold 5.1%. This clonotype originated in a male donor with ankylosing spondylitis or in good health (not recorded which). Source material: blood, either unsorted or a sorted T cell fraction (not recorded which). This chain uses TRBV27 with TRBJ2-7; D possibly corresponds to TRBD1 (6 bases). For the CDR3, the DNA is TGTGCCAGCAGTTTTGAACAGGGATACGAGCAGTACTTC. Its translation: CASSFEQGYEQYF.